This paragraph covers one TCR beta chain sequence. Antigen unknown. The sample comes from a study of T cell responses to AZD1222 COVID-19 vaccine. Study-level points and caveats: The reported proportion of spike-specific TCRs targeting unmutated variant regions was nearly half. Most donors were white British, females outnumbered males, and clonal diversity was possibly underestimated.

Trimming cost V 6 bases and J 4 bases, with 12 bases left between them. The length of the CDR3 is 13 residues. From germline, CDR1 is MNHEY and CDR2 SVGAGI. Some clones are missing from TCRdb's copy, which holds only in-frame ones; the method was immunoSEQ multiplex PCR. This table has approximately 150,000 clones, 85% to 95% appearing once. Here the sequenced sample was peripheral blood, taken on day 0 of AZD1222 vaccination. V is TRBV6-5 and J is TRBJ1-1; tentatively, D is TRBD1 (6 bases). The clonotype comes from an adult in good health. CDR3 sequence (DNA): TGTGCCAGCAGCCACAGGGTCGGCACTGAAGCTTTCTTT. This codes for CASSHRVGTEAFF.